These T cell receptor beta chains were read from a single sample in a study of OX40 agonist ivuxolimab in advanced cancers. Generated by immunoSEQ multiplex PCR, the TCRdb table keeps only in-frame clones and is missing some. The repertoire consists of about 83,000 clones, with about 90% occurring once and the leading ten covering roughly 8.9%. Sequenced here: CD4+ or CD8+ T cells sorted from blood, sampled in a trial of the OX40 agonist ivuxolimab. Receptors originate from an adult with an advanced solid tumor such as melanoma, head and neck, liver or kidney cancer. Each CDR3 is given with its conserved first and last residue. The D gene is left open where the match is weak. Size is omitted from some rows. Given values are once, few, many or a class for expanded clones.

13,TRBV9,.,.,TRBJ2-1,CASSVVPGNEQFF,TGTGCCAGCAGCGTAGTTCCGGGCAATGAGCAGTTCTTC
15,TRBV6-5,.,.,TRBJ2-1,CASSYVGASNNEQFF,TGTGCCAGCAGTTACGTTGGAGCGTCGAACAATGAGCAGTTCTTC
16,TRBV7-3,TRBD2,.,TRBJ2-3,CASSTGLADGTDTQYF,TGTGCCAGCAGCACCGGACTAGCGGACGGCACAGATACGCAGTATTTT
13,TRBV30,.,.,TRBJ2-7,CAWSTGGSYEQYF,TGTGCCTGGAGTACCGGGGGCTCCTACGAGCAGTACTTC
15,TRBV19,.,.,TRBJ2-4,CASSIDRLAKNIQYF,TGTGCCAGTAGTATAGATCGACTAGCCAAAAACATTCAGTACTTC
13,TRBV5-4,.,.,TRBJ1-1,CASSASQNTEAFF,TGTGCCAGCAGCGCCTCTCAGAACACTGAAGCTTTCTTT
15,TRBV5-1,TRBD1,once,TRBJ2-5,CASSLRTGRMETQYF,TGCGCCAGCAGCCTCCGGACAGGGAGGATGGAGACCCAGTACTTC
11,TRBV11-2,.,.,TRBJ2-7,CASSLAYEQYF,TGTGCCAGCAGCCTGGCATACGAGCAGTACTTC
14,TRBV10-2,TRBD2,few,TRBJ2-2,CASSLAARGGELFF,TGCGCCAGCAGTCTAGCGGCTAGGGGCGGGGAGCTGTTTTTT
14,TRBV5-6,.,once,TRBJ1-2,CASSLGQSEYGYTF,TGTGCCAGCAGCTTAGGACAATCGGAGTATGGCTACACCTTC
18,TRBV25-1,TRBD2,.,TRBJ2-3,CASSEFGLAGGNTDTQYF,TGTGCCAGCAGTGAATTCGGGCTAGCGGGGGGTAACACAGATACGCAGTATTTT
16,TRBV29-1,TRBD1,.,TRBJ1-2,CSVEEGQGRAYYGYTF,TGCAGCGTTGAAGAGGGACAGGGTCGGGCGTACTATGGCTACACCTTC
14,TRBV6-1,.,.,TRBJ2-3,CASSSGSSTDTQYF,TGTGCCAGCAGTTCGGGTTCAAGCACAGATACGCAGTATTTT
14,TRBV13,.,.,TRBJ1-2,CASSLGRRSYGYTF,TGTGCCAGCAGCTTAGGCCGCCGATCCTATGGCTACACCTTC
13,TRBV11-3,.,once,TRBJ2-1,CASSLVPGIEQFF,TGTGCCAGCAGCTTGGTGCCAGGGATTGAGCAGTTCTTC
15,TRBV5-1,TRBD2,.,TRBJ2-1,CASSFPAGGLNEQFF,TGCGCCAGCAGCTTCCCAGCGGGAGGTCTGAATGAGCAGTTCTTC
15,TRBV27,TRBD1,.,TRBJ2-1,CASSLSPGTVNEQFF,TGTGCCAGCAGTTTATCTCCAGGGACAGTCAATGAGCAGTTCTTC
11,TRBV20-1,.,.,TRBJ2-1,CSGGGEDEQFF,TGCAGTGGTGGAGGGGAGGATGAGCAGTTCTTC
16,TRBV6-4,.,few,TRBJ1-5,CARKPRQAQSNQPQHF,TGTGCCAGGAAACCAAGACAGGCGCAAAGCAATCAGCCCCAGCATTTT
14,TRBV9,.,once,TRBJ2-1,CASSGGDSYNEQFF,TGTGCCAGCAGCGGGGGGGACTCCTACAATGAGCAGTTCTTC
16,TRBV5-6,.,.,TRBJ2-7,CASSPLPDMEVYEQYF,TGTGCCAGCAGCCCCCTCCCGGACATGGAAGTCTACGAGCAGTACTTC
15,TRBV7-9,.,.,TRBJ1-2,CASSLTLPGNYGYTF,TGTGCCAGCAGCTTAACGTTACCCGGAAACTATGGCTACACCTTC
16,TRBV4-1,.,.,TRBJ1-1,CASRQGGGGGNTEAFF,TGCGCCAGTCGCCAAGGGGGGGGTGGTGGGAACACTGAAGCTTTCTTT
15,TRBV30,TRBD2,.,TRBJ2-1,CAWSSGTSVYNEQFF,TGTGCCTGGAGTAGCGGGACTAGCGTCTACAATGAGCAGTTCTTC